Sequencing of this T cell receptor beta chain was carried out in a study of cytomegalovirus exposure and HLA in healthy donors. Points from the study as a whole: There were a few CMV-associated chains whose specificity for CMV antigens was confirmed in vitro. Usually a TCR sequence was rare, but some public TCRs were found in many donors. It was reported that the classifier diagnosed cytomegalovirus status with high specificity and sensitivity in both the original and validation cohorts.

The repertoire was sequenced with immunoSEQ multiplex PCR; TCRdb's copy has only in-frame clones and lacks some. The sample has some 130,000 clones, around four fifths seen once. J was trimmed by 0 bases and V by 7 bases; bases with no gene match: 5. The CDR3 has 14 amino acids. Germline V gene sequence: CDR1 SQVTM, CDR2 ANQGSEA. On this clone: Its antigen is unidentified.

Sequencing used PBMCs. The gene calls are TRBV29-1 and TRBJ1-4; 7 bases are a match to TRBD1. The TCR originated in a man aged 25-45 years in good health and CMV-seropositive. The CDR3 loop reads CSGMQGATNEKLFF. CDR3 coding DNA: TGCAGCGGTATGCAGGGGGCAACTAATGAAAAACTGTTTTTT. The entire variable domain, with the rest obtained from reference TRBV29-1 and TRBJ1-4, is as follows: SAVISQKPSRDICQRGTSLTIQCQVDSQVTMMFWYRQQPGQSLTLIATANQGSEATYESGFVIDKFPISRPNLTFSTLTVSNMSPEDSSIYLCSGMQGATNEKLFFGSGTQLSVL.